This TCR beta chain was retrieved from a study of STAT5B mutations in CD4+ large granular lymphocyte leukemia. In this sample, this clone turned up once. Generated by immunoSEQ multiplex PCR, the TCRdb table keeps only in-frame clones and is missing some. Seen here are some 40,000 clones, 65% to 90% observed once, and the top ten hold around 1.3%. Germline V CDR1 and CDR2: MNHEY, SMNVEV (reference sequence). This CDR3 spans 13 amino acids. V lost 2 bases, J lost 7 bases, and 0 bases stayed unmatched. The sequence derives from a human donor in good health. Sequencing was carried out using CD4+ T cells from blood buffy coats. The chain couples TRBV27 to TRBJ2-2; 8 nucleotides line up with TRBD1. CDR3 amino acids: CASSLGQGGELFF. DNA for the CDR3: TGTGCCAGCAGTTTAGGACAGGGCGGGGAGCTGTTTTTT.